What follows describes a single T cell receptor (beta chain). This entry is derived from a study of technical replicates of blood from a few donors. Germline CDR1 and CDR2: ENHRY and SYGVKD. The V end lost 5 bases, the J end lost 6 bases, and 17 bases lay between the germline ends. This CDR3 has 15 amino acids. Clones were read by immunoSEQ multiplex PCR, and TCRdb kept only the in-frame ones, dropping some. The table shows 50,000 to 70,000 clones, with 85% to 90% occurring only once. The TCR originated in a human donor in good health. Some clones in this sample may be carry-over from other donors' samples. Sequenced sample: PBMCs. The V gene is TRBV10-3, the J gene TRBJ2-1; D may be TRBD2 (5 bases). The DNA for the CDR3 is TGTGCCATCAGTCCGGACGGGATCTTTCCCAATGAGCAGTTCTTC. Amino acid sequence: CAISPDGIFPNEQFF.